This TCR beta chain comes out of a study of cytomegalovirus exposure and HLA in healthy donors (dated by TCRdb to the late 2010s). For context, the study as a whole: An earlier analysis of some 620 of the donors reported 276 Gb of sequence data and 117 million unique TCR beta sequences obtained from about 170 million T cells. An early release covering roughly 640 HLA-typed donors comprised 250 to 350 gigabases of sequencing data and some 79 million unique TCR sequences. Of the 398 genotyped donors, around 81% fell in the genetic ancestry cluster associated with self-reported Caucasian donors. The study was designed to test whether signatures of past pathogen exposure could be identified by cataloging public T cell receptors. The study profiled the T cell repertoires of hundreds of subjects by immunosequencing and related them to cytomegalovirus serostatus. Besides the first cohort of roughly 660 subjects, a separate validation cohort made up of over 100 different subjects was used. High-throughput TCR immunosequencing, statistical association of individual TCRs with disease status, and machine learning were combined to predict cytomegalovirus infection status. In a later analysis, previously published TCR beta repertoires from 670 or so donors were re-analyzed and high-resolution HLA genotyping was added so that TCR occurrence patterns could be studied. Rather than drawing on any new phenotypic data, the later analysis identified candidate immune exposures from TCR beta sequences and the way those sequences occurred across donors. An earlier analysis of roughly 580 of the donors used high-throughput TCR beta sequencing to judge whether each TCR beta V gene segment behaved as functional or pseudogenic. Donor age, sex, ethnicity and CMV serostatus were collected together with the repertoire data. A later genetic analysis used genome-wide SNP genotypes for about 65% of the roughly 670 donors, treating that subset as a discovery cohort. Every repertoire in the discovery cohort had been generated on one and the same sequencing platform. Class I and class II HLA loci were covered by the typing at four-digit resolution. Typing coverage differed by locus: A, B, C, DRB1 and DQB1 were typed in roughly 620-630 donors, DQA1 in approximately 520, DPA1 in some 570, and DPB1 in around 490. Roughly 5 DR-DQ haplotypes were handled as single units for association and clustering because linkage in the cohort was strong. Across around 400 genotyped donors of the cohort, an average of approximately 200,000 unique TCR beta nucleotide sequences per donor were sequenced, and 15% to 20% of those sequences were non-productive. Beyond this particular receptor, the publication reports: A group of highly shared sequence variants was considered likely to be a technical artifact of the sequencing pipeline. Seventeen rarely observed V segments, including chromosome 9 orphons, were excluded from the earlier analysis of several hundred of the donors because counts were too low. Several of the top co-occurrence clusters appeared to be linked to parvovirus B19, influenza, CMV and Epstein-Barr virus, according to a later analysis. Most TCR sequences were seen in very few donors, while some public TCRs were found in many individuals. When HLA alleles, especially DR and DQ, strongly co-occurred, attributing TCR associations to individual alleles was difficult. A total of around 150 TCR beta chains were listed by the study as associated with cytomegalovirus. A later analysis found that HLA-associated TCR beta chains were more clonally expanded and had lower generation probabilities than equally common non-associated chains. An association between a missense DCLRE1C variant and V-gene and J-gene trimming of TCR beta chains was found in a later genetic analysis and replicated in an independent cohort. Most CMV-associated TCR beta chains appeared to be HLA-restricted in a later analysis, and the HLA associations seemed to be driven largely by CMV exposure. In a later analysis, the rate of TCR association differed among HLA loci, with DRB1 alleles having the most associated TCRs and HLA-C alleles having the fewest. Compared with the roughly 670-donor mean, donors in an Asian-associated ancestry cluster had fewer N-insertions in productive TCRs, according to a later genetic analysis. Presence/absence analyses assumed roughly uniform sequencing depth across donors, an assumption that may not hold. Because HLA typing was missing for some donors at each locus, association tests included only the typed subset. The authors suggested that the approach could potentially be extended to other disease states and immunological phenotypes. Some IMGT-functional V segments, including TRBV6-2 and TRBV6-3, could not be told apart with the 87-base-pair reads, so those segments were excluded. Specific HLA alleles were associated with roughly 17,000 TCR beta sequences at a false discovery rate of 0.05 in a later analysis. In an earlier analysis of 587 of the donors, most TCR beta V segments appeared in productive rearrangements about 87% or about 30% of the time, broadly matching IMGT annotations. A further reported finding was that TCR beta sequences accurately predicted the HLA-A and HLA-B alleles for most subjects in the first cohort. A few of the identified cytomegalovirus-associated TCR beta chains were confirmed in vitro to be specific for cytomegalovirus antigens. The classifier was reported to diagnose cytomegalovirus status with high specificity and sensitivity in both the original cohort and the validation cohort. Linkage disequilibrium might explain the correlated functional status among segregating V segments, but an unknown experimental factor could not be excluded. Only TCR beta chains were sequenced in this cohort, and the absence of alpha or paired-chain data limited detectable features. For the cohort, immune exposure information was limited to CMV serostatus.

The cohort was made up of roughly 670 healthy bone marrow donors. At the time of sampling, all cohort members were nominally healthy, though unrecorded immune exposures were likely present. The donor tested CMV seropositive, placing the donor among the 290 or so seropositive members of the cohort. Each donor provided a peripheral blood sample, and peripheral blood mononuclear cells were used for TCR beta sequencing. Genomic DNA was extracted from the blood cell samples with the Qiagen DNeasy Blood Extraction Kit. The library relied on the immunoSEQ multiplex PCR assay. The multiplex PCR relied on a mix of 60 forward primers for TCR Vbeta segments and 13 reverse primers for TCR Jbeta segments. The CDR3 region of rearranged TCR beta genes was amplified from genomic DNA by a multiplex PCR assay. The amplified TCR beta libraries were sequenced on the Illumina HiSeq System as 87-base-pair reads. The published analysis was carried out like this. In a later analysis, some 80 million unique TCR beta chains were counted across the roughly 670 repertoires, and roughly 11 million of these chains were shared by at least two donors. Raw reads were error-corrected and collapsed into unique sequences with a nearest-neighbor algorithm that merged closely related sequences to remove PCR and sequencing errors. Alignment of CDR3 sequences to IMGT reference sequences was used to assign V, D and J gene segments. For a sequence to be retained, a match of at least six nucleotides was required to both a V gene segment and a J gene segment. A rearrangement was called productive if the CDR3 had no stop codons and remained in frame with V and J, and every other rearrangement was called non-productive. CDR3 was defined by IMGT convention, running from the second conserved V-encoded cysteine to the conserved J-encoded phenylalanine. The earlier analysis of 500 to 600 of the donors excluded sequences that lacked an unambiguous match to a single V gene segment. An earlier analysis of fewer than 750 of the donors called V segments functional above 56.7% productive rearrangements and segregating when the between-donor standard deviation exceeded 5%. To diagnose cytomegalovirus status from the catalog of TCR beta chain sequences, a statistical classification framework was built. In a later analysis, V and J genes were assigned by comparing TCR nucleotide sequences against IMGT/GENE-DB human TR gene sequences. In a later analysis, CDR3 sequences and most-parsimonious VDJ recombination scenarios were assigned using the TCRdist pipeline. A later analysis defined each TCR beta chain by its CDR3 amino acid sequence plus V-gene family, and excluded reads lacking a unique V-gene family. In a later analysis, a few hundred highly shared, low-generation-probability nucleotide sequences were removed to address suspected cross-contamination and a sequencing artifact. In a later analysis, a clonal expansion index for each public chain was calculated from normalized within-repertoire ranks of inferred template counts. In a later analysis, generation probabilities were computed using a VDJ recombination model fitted to out-of-frame rearrangements, and the results were checked against IGoR. In a later analysis, hypergeometric tests were used to score TCR-TCR, TCR-HLA and TCR-CMV co-occurrence, with a repertoire-size bias correction applied to TCR pairs. To estimate false discovery rates, a later analysis permuted the HLA or CMV assignments 20 times. In a later analysis, co-occurring TCRs were grouped using DBSCAN, with TCRdist sequence similarity added in when clustering inside HLA-allele-positive subsets. Repertoires with fewer than 30,000 or more than 120,000 public chains, plus five repertoires with anomalous nucleotide sharing, were excluded from co-occurrence clustering. Here the immuneACCESS table is served through TCRdb, limited to in-frame sequences with V and J called. Missing clones are a known gap in these copies; in checked studies unresolved V genes cover under half, and the rest lacks a known reason. V, J and clone size are taken as reported in that table, and D and trimming were inferred from the DNA itself. This sample has about 69,000 clones in its table, and roughly 65% of those were observed once. The ten biggest clones cover about 15% of the sample.

CDR3 length: 14 amino acids, cysteine to phenylalanine. Only the CDR3 part of the read is kept: 42 bases, read in frame from the first base. From V the trimming removes 5 bases and from J it removes 4 bases, while the gene matches leave 2 bases of the junction unaccounted for. Per the germline V gene (reference sequence), WNHNN is the CDR1 and SYGVQD is the CDR2. Details on this clone: No cognate antigen has been identified for it. Base qualities are not at hand, and no much larger clone is one base apart.

The TCR was taken from a male donor in good health and CMV-seropositive. The sequence joins TRBV10-1 to TRBJ2-1; 10 bases in between match TRBD1. The sample comprised PBMCs. The CDR3 sequence is CASSRDRGYNEQFF. The nucleotides are TGCGCCAGCAGTAGGGACAGGGGTTACAATGAGCAGTTCTTC.